The 25 T cell receptor beta chains reported below all come from one sample, sequenced in a study of T cells after yellow fever vaccination. TCRdb reprocessed the 5' RACE reads via MiXCR and lists one record per CDR3 protein. The profile covers around 230,000 distinct CDR3 sequences, with over 6.5% appearing a single time and 0.85% to 1.2% taken by the ten largest. Sequenced material: CD4+ T cells sorted from PBMCs, taken on the day of the yellow fever booster vaccination. These receptors were taken from a man aged 25-45 years who received the YFV17D yellow fever vaccine.

This clonotype was observed a handful of times. V and J are TRBV5-1 and TRBJ1-1; D might be TRBD1 (6 bases). Germline V gives CDR1 SGHRS, CDR2 YFSETQ. The CDR3 consists of 12 residues. Trimming took off 4 bases at V and 8 bases at J, with 12 bases between the two ends. The CDR3 reads CASSPRGREAFF. CDR3 bases: TGCGCCAGCAGCCCCAGGGGCAGGGAAGCTTTCTTT.

This clonotype turned up a few times. This sequence joins TRBV29-1 and TRBJ2-1; 14 positions match TRBD2. The V and J ends lost 7 bases and 3 bases, in that order; junction bases with no gene match: 8. This CDR3 has 16 amino acids. In germline, CDR1 is SQVTM, CDR2 ANQGSEA. CDR3 nucleotide sequence: TGCAGCGCCAAGGGACTAGCGGGAGTATTCTACAATGAGCAGTTCTTC. Its protein product is CSAKGLAGVFYNEQFF.

The rearrangement uses TRBV12-3 or TRBV12-4 and TRBJ2-7; 8 nucleotides align to TRBD2. Unmatched junction bases numbered 5, after V lost 1 base and J lost 3 bases. CDR3 size: 15 residues. The CDR3 DNA is TGTGCCAGCAGTTTAGTCCCCGGGACTAGCTACGAGCAGTACTTC. As protein: CASSLVPGTSYEQYF.

This clonotype was detected a few times. The chain joins TRBV19 to TRBJ2-7; a weak D match, TRBD2 (5 bases). CDR1 is LNHDA, CDR2 SQIVND, per germline (reference sequence). The CDR3 consists of 14 residues. Trimming took off 5 bases at V and 6 bases at J, with 17 bases between the two ends. The CDR3 is CASSSRDLKGEQYF. The CDR3 region has the DNA TGTGCCAGTAGTTCCCGGGATCTCAAGGGCGAGCAGTACTTC. The entire variable domain, with the rest obtained from reference TRBV19 and TRBJ2-7, is as follows: DGGITQSPKYLFRKEGQNVTLSCEQNLNHDAMYWYRQDPGQGLRLIYYSQIVNDFQKGDIAEGYSVSREKKESFPLTVTSAQKNPTAFYLCASSSRDLKGEQYFGPGTRLTVT.

This clonotype was seen many times. The CDR3 sequence is CASSETGTTTDTQYF. CDR3 DNA sequence: TGCGCCAGCAGCGAAACCGGGACTACTACAGATACGCAGTATTTT. The chain links TRBV5-1 to TRBJ2-3, with TRBD2 matching 7 bases. Trimming took 4 bases from V and 3 from J; bases not matched to a gene: 8. The CDR3 length is 15 residues. CDR1 and CDR2 (germline): SGHRS, YFSETQ.

This clonotype has a count of ten or more. V usage is TRBV12-3 or TRBV12-4 and J usage is TRBJ2-2; TRBD2 aligns across 11 bases. The CDR3 is made up of 15 amino acids. Trimming at V came to 4 bases and at J to 7 bases, leaving 5 bases not matched to a gene. The CDR3 DNA follows: TGTGCCAGCAGTTCCCTAGCGGGAGGATTCGGGGAGCTGTTTTTT. Translated, it gives CASSSLAGGFGELFF.

The CDR3 here is CASSSNSGQETQYF. The CDR3, as DNA: TGTGCCAGCAGCTCGAACAGCGGCCAAGAGACCCAGTACTTC. The J gene is TRBJ2-5, the V gene TRBV7-2, with a tentative D call TRBD2 (5 bases). Deletions cut 4 bases from V and 1 base from J, with 10 bases between. The CDR3 is made up of 14 amino acids. Germline V gene lookup returns CDR1 SGHTA and CDR2 FQGNSA.

There are a few counts of this clonotype. J is TRBJ2-2 and V is TRBV30, with D hard to call. This CDR3 has 11 amino acids. The germline V gene encodes CDR1 GTSNPN and CDR2 SVGIG (reference sequence). V was shortened by 3 bases and J by 5 bases, with 4 bases between the two germline ends. The CDR3 reads CAWRTTGELFF. The CDR3 nucleotides read TGTGCCTGGAGAACTACCGGGGAGCTGTTTTTT.

A few counts support this clonotype. The V call is TRBV11-2, the J call TRBJ1-6; no definite D call. This CDR3 is 14 amino acids long. V was cut by 0 bases and J by 13 bases, with 13 bases left in between. CDR1 and CDR2 (germline): SGHAT, FQNNGV. The CDR3 DNA reads as TGTGCCAGCAGCTTAGATTTCTCGCCGGGGCCCCTCCACTTT. As protein: CASSLDFSPGPLHF.

Many counts were recorded for this clonotype. This CDR3 reads CASSRTSGTSETQYF. CDR3 nucleotides: TGCGCCAGCAGCCGGACTAGCGGGACTTCGGAGACCCAGTACTTC. The chain uses TRBV5-1 and TRBJ2-5, with 12 bases identical to TRBD2. CDR1 is SGHRS, CDR2 YFSETQ, per germline. The CDR3 is 15 residues long. The trim removed 4 bases at V and 5 bases at J, leaving 6 bases unmatched.

As for this clonotype: A much larger clone lies a single base off, so this may be a read error. The CDR3 here is CNAPYPQAYGEQFF. The CDR3 DNA reads as TGCAATGCTCCGTATCCCCAGGCGTACGGTGAGCAGTTCTTC. The chain links TRBV20-1 to TRBJ2-1; D ambiguous. CDR1 and CDR2 (germline): DFQATT, SNEGSKA (reference sequence). The CDR3 contains 14 residues.

This clonotype was detected a few times. This chain links TRBV28 with TRBJ2-7; a possible D gene is TRBD1 (6 bases). The CDR3 contains 15 residues. Germline V gives CDR1 MDHEN, CDR2 SYDVKM. The V end was cut by 4 bases, the J end by 3 bases, with 16 bases between. CDR3 DNA: TGTGCCAGCAGTTACCTAGACAGGTTCATCTACGAGCAGTACTTC. Translation gives CASSYLDRFIYEQYF.

This clonotype was counted ten times or more. V gene TRBV5-1 combines with J gene TRBJ2-2, with TRBD2 as a possible D gene (6 bases). Germline V gene sequence: CDR1 SGHRS, CDR2 YFSETQ. Between the trimmed V and J ends, which lost 0 bases and 8 bases, there was a span of 17 bases. This CDR3 region has 16 residues. CDR3 loop: CASSLVVAVPPGELFF. In DNA, the CDR3 is TGCGCCAGCAGCTTGGTTGTAGCGGTCCCGCCGGGGGAGCTGTTTTTT.

This clonotype was counted at least ten times. The chain links TRBV6-2 or TRBV6-3 to TRBJ2-1; D ambiguous. CDR3 length: 12 amino acids. Germline values: CDR1 MNHEY, CDR2 SVGEGT. V was pared by 4 bases and J by 3 bases, with 4 bases between. CDR3 region: CASSSDYNEQFF. CDR3 DNA: TGTGCCAGCAGTTCTGACTACAATGAGCAGTTCTTC.

The genes are TRBV4-3 and TRBJ2-3; 9 bases align to TRBD2. The V segment lost 0 bases and the J segment 6 bases; nucleotides outside the gene matches: 10. The germline CDR1 and CDR2 sequences are LGHNA and YSLEER. This CDR3 spans 17 amino acids. The CDR3 bases are TGCGCCAGCAGCCAAGATCGATATAGCGGGAGATTCGATACGCAGTATTTT. This sequence encodes CASSQDRYSGRFDTQYF.

This clonotype has just a few counts. The chain recombines TRBV20-1 with TRBJ2-1; 8 positions agree with TRBD2. Germline loops: CDR1 DFQATT, CDR2 SNEGSKA (reference sequence). This CDR3 spans 13 amino acids. The V gene end was trimmed by 6 bases and the J gene end by 12 bases; junction bases not matched to a gene: 13. This CDR3 is CSAGGAPREGQFF. The CDR3 nucleotides are TGCAGTGCCGGTGGGGCTCCTCGGGAGGGGCAGTTCTTC.

This clonotype was seen many times. The rearrangement joins TRBV6-2 or TRBV6-3 to TRBJ2-7, with a weak D call TRBD2 (6 bases). With 6 bases removed from V and 2 bases from J, the gap between germline ends came to 11 bases. The CDR3 runs to 13 residues. CDR1 is MNHEY and CDR2 is SVGEGT in the germline V gene. The CDR3 DNA follows: TGTGCCAGCAGCCCAGCGGGCACCTACGAGCAGTACTTC. Translating gives CASSPAGTYEQYF.

This clonotype was picked up a small number of times. V gene TRBV7-3 combines with J gene TRBJ2-2; 7 bases match TRBD1. Germline V gene data show CDR1 as SGHTA and CDR2 as FQGTGA. This CDR3 comprises 18 residues. J gave up 5 bases and V 5 bases, and 17 bases lay outside the gene matches. CDR3 DNA: TGTGCCAGCAGCGGCTCGAGGGGGCGAGCTGTTGGGACCGGGGAGCTGTTTTTT. This codes for CASSGSRGRAVGTGELFF.

V gene TRBV20-1 combines with J gene TRBJ1-2; TRBD1 aligns across 8 bases. The CDR3 totals 13 residues. V lost 2 bases to trimming and J lost 8 bases; unmatched junction nucleotides: 7. Germline CDR1 reads DFQATT; CDR2 reads SNEGSKA (reference sequence). The DNA of the CDR3 is TGCAGTGCTAGACCGGACAGGGTAGGCGGCTACACCTTC. This sequence encodes CSARPDRVGGYTF.

This clonotype appeared many times. This sequence joins TRBV7-3 and TRBJ1-2, with D perhaps TRBD1 (5 bases). The CDR3 loop spans 13 amino acids. V was shortened by 4 bases and J by 5 bases, with 11 bases between the two germline ends. CDR1 and CDR2 (germline): SGHTA, FQGTGA. The CDR3 coding sequence is TGTGCCAGCAGCTCCGGGACGGAGTATGGCTACACCTTC. It encodes CASSSGTEYGYTF.

This clonotype has just a few counts. The V call is TRBV20-1, the J call TRBJ2-3, with 10 bases matching TRBD2. Germline CDR1 and CDR2: DFQATT and SNEGSKA (reference sequence). With 4 bases clipped from V and 4 bases from J, the junction kept 5 bases outside the gene matches. There are 14 residues in the CDR3. CDR3 in DNA: TGCAGTGCTACCCCTAGCGGGAGTGCAGATACGCAGTATTTT. This gives the protein CSATPSGSADTQYF.

The chain has TRBV28 and TRBJ2-2; tentative D call: TRBD1 (6 bases). Germline CDR1 reads MDHEN; CDR2 reads SYDVKM. The V end lost 3 bases, the J end lost 4 bases, and 15 bases lay between the germline ends. This CDR3 has 16 residues. CDR3 DNA sequence: TGTGCCAGCAGTTTCAGTGGACAGAGGGGCACCGGGGAGCTGTTTTTT. Amino acid sequence: CASSFSGQRGTGELFF.

This clonotype was counted at least ten times. The junction shows a germline mismatch at one end, possibly a read error. The chain recombines TRBV20-1 with TRBJ2-5; 9 bases fit TRBD2. Germline-derived CDR1 and CDR2 are DFQATT and SNEGSKA (reference sequence). The CDR3 contains 14 residues. The CDR3 DNA follows: TGCAGCGCCCCTCAAGCGGGGGGCCAAGGGACCCAGTACTTC. Its protein product is CSAPQAGGQGTQYF.

This clonotype was counted a few times. This rearrangement joins TRBV12-3 or TRBV12-4 to TRBJ2-3; 10 positions agree with TRBD2. CDR3 length equals 16 residues. Trimming at V came to 6 bases and at J to 4 bases, leaving 10 bases not matched to a gene. CDR3: CASRVMLAGDSDTQYF. CDR3 DNA: TGTGCCAGCAGAGTGATGCTAGCGGGAGACTCAGATACGCAGTATTTT.

Ten or more counts support this clonotype. The chain combines TRBV5-6 with TRBJ2-4; D ambiguous. There are 19 residues in the CDR3. The V and J ends lost 0 bases and 1 base respectively, with 20 bases between them. The germline V gene has CDR1 SGHDT and CDR2 YYEEEE. The CDR3 region is CASSLARPRLLRAKNIQYF. The DNA of the CDR3 is TGTGCCAGCAGCTTGGCACGGCCCCGACTTTTGAGGGCCAAAAACATTCAGTACTTC.